Below are 17 T cell receptor beta chains sequenced from a single sample in a study of cytotoxic CD8 clonotypes in ibrutinib-treated CLL. The assay was immunoSEQ multiplex PCR, and TCRdb's table has in-frame clones only and misses some. The table shows 130,000 or so clones, with around three quarters occurring only once. The source was PBMCs, collected after 12 months of ibrutinib treatment. The receptors shown here come from a human donor with chronic lymphocytic leukemia.

This clone was seen just once. The chain employs TRBV5-6 and TRBJ2-7; the D call may be TRBD1 or TRBD2 (5 bases each). CDR3 length equals 13 residues. With 4 bases removed from V and 3 bases from J, the gap between germline ends came to 11 bases. From germline, CDR1 is SGHDT and CDR2 YYEEEE. This CDR3 is CASSGGRRYEQYF. In DNA, the CDR3 is TGTGCCAGCAGCGGGGGACGGCGCTACGAGCAGTACTTC.

The gene calls are TRBV6-5 and TRBJ2-3; D may be TRBD2 (5 bases). CDR3 length: 13 residues. Germline values: CDR1 MNHEY, CDR2 SVGAGI. Trimming pared 10 bases from V and 2 bases from J, leaving 13 bases between. CDR3 coding DNA: TGTGCCACCAAACGGGAATCCACAGATACGCAGTATTTT. Amino acids: CATKRESTDTQYF.

This clone was detected only a few times. The gene calls are TRBV5-6 and TRBJ1-2; maybe TRBD1 (5 bases). Germline V lookup: CDR1 SGHDT, CDR2 YYEEEE. The CDR3 length is 13 residues. V shed 1 base and J shed 8 bases, with 12 bases lying between them. The CDR3, as DNA: TGTGCCAGCAGCTTGCGCAGGGCGACCGGCTACACCTTC. Amino acid sequence: CASSLRRATGYTF.

CDR3 region: CASSLGGISEAFF. CDR3 nucleotide sequence: TGTGCCAGCAGCTTAGGGGGCATTTCTGAAGCTTTCTTT. This chain joins TRBV7-2 and TRBJ1-1; D perhaps matches TRBD1 (5 bases). The CDR3 consists of 13 residues. In germline, CDR1 is SGHTA, CDR2 FQGNSA. V lost 1 base, J lost 6 bases, and 9 bases lay in between.

The chain carries TRBV9 and TRBJ2-5; the match to TRBD2 covers 9 bases. V trimming: 3 bases; J trimming: 7 bases; junction bases outside the gene matches: 10. The CDR3 loop spans 15 amino acids. Germline CDR1 and CDR2: SGDLS and YYNGEE. CDR3 nucleotide sequence: TGTGCCAGCAGCGCAGGTAGCGGGAGTTCGGGGACCCAGTACTTC. It is translated as CASSAGSGSSGTQYF.

This clone was seen more than once but under ten times. The V call is TRBV4-1, the J call TRBJ1-1, with a possible D match to TRBD1 (5 bases). The CDR3 has 15 residues. The V gene's germline CDR1 is MGHRA and CDR2 YSYEKL. Between the trimmed V and J ends, which lost 0 bases and 6 bases, there was a span of 14 bases. This CDR3 is CASSQDDSRVPEAFF. For the CDR3, the DNA is TGCGCCAGCAGCCAAGATGACTCCAGGGTCCCTGAAGCTTTCTTT.

V is TRBV19 and J is TRBJ2-1, with TRBD2 identical over 11 bases. Looked up from germline, CDR1 is LNHDA and CDR2 is SQIVND (reference sequence). The trim removed 9 bases at V and 7 bases at J, leaving 11 bases unmatched. This CDR3 has 15 amino acids. CDR3: CASGPGLAAWNEQFF. DNA for the CDR3: TGTGCCAGCGGACCGGGACTAGCGGCCTGGAATGAGCAGTTCTTC.

V usage is TRBV4-3 and J usage is TRBJ2-5; D is uncertain. With 4 bases removed from V and 4 bases from J, the gap between germline ends came to 10 bases. Germline V gene lookup returns CDR1 LGHNA and CDR2 YSLEER. CDR3 length: 13 residues. CDR3 loop: CASSPVIGETQYF. In DNA form, the CDR3 reads TGCGCCAGCAGCCCGGTTATAGGAGAGACCCAGTACTTC.

The chain has TRBV5-6 and TRBJ1-2, with D possibly being TRBD1 (5 bases). This CDR3 comprises 12 residues. Germline V lookup: CDR1 SGHDT, CDR2 YYEEEE. V was shortened by 5 bases and J by 3 bases, with 8 bases between the two germline ends. CDR3 sequence: CASSPGYYGYTF. CDR3 nucleotides: TGTGCCAGCAGTCCAGGGTACTATGGCTACACCTTC.

The CDR3 loop reads CASSLRAGTGDSYEQYF. In nucleotides, the CDR3 is TGTGCCAGCAGCTTACGGGCCGGGACAGGGGATTCCTACGAGCAGTACTTC. The chain is built from TRBV7-3 and TRBJ2-7, with TRBD1 matching 10 bases. CDR1 is SGHTA and CDR2 is FQGTGA in the germline V gene. The CDR3 spans 17 residues. With V trimmed by 2 bases and J by 1 base, 8 bases remained unmatched.

This clone has only one observation. This sequence joins TRBV28 and TRBJ1-4; D might be TRBD1 (6 bases). CDR1 MDHEN and CDR2 SYDVKM come from the germline V gene. The ends were cut back, 8 bases at V and 0 bases at J, with 22 bases in the middle. The CDR3 length is 18 residues. As DNA, the CDR3 is TGTGCCAGCTTTGGGGGCAGCCAACTCGAAACAACTAATGAAAAACTGTTTTTT. Translation: CASFGGSQLETTNEKLFF. The entire variable domain, with the rest obtained from reference TRBV28 and TRBJ1-4, is as follows: DVKVTQSSRYLVKRTGEKVFLECVQDMDHENMFWYRQDPGLGLRLIYFSYDVKMKEKGDIPEGYSVSREKKERFSLILESASTNQTSMYLCASFGGSQLETTNEKLFFGSGTQLSVL.

V is TRBV15 and J is TRBJ2-7; tentatively, D is TRBD1 or TRBD2 (5 bases each). The CDR3 loop spans 13 amino acids. The germline V gene encodes CDR1 LNHNV and CDR2 YYDKDF (reference sequence). Trimming took off 6 bases at V and 6 bases at J, with 15 bases between the two ends. The CDR3 nucleotides read TGTGCCACCAGAGGAATGGGGGAAATCGAGCAGTACTTC. Translating gives CATRGMGEIEQYF.

The chain uses TRBV7-9 and TRBJ2-7; D is perhaps TRBD2 (6 bases). The V gene lost 5 bases and the J gene lost 6 bases, with 14 bases spanning the gap. Germline V lookup: CDR1 SEHNR, CDR2 FQNEAQ (reference sequence). CDR3 length: 13 residues. As DNA, the CDR3 is TGTGCCAGCAGCCCGGGCGGGCGGGGCGAGCAGTACTTC. Translating gives CASSPGGRGEQYF. Combining the CDR3 with reference TRBV7-9 and TRBJ2-7 gives the whole variable domain DTGVSQNPRHKITKRGQNVTFRCDPISEHNRLYWYRQTLGQGPEFLTYFQNEAQLEKSRLLSDRFSAERPKGSFSTLEIQRTEQGDSAMYLCASSPGGRGEQYFGPGTRLTVT.

The chain recombines TRBV7-3 with TRBJ2-7; TRBD2 matches at 14 bases. Trimming at V came to 5 bases and at J to 1 base, leaving 4 bases not matched to a gene. The CDR3 loop spans 16 amino acids. Germline-derived CDR1 and CDR2 are SGHTA and FQGTGA. The CDR3 DNA reads TGTGCCAGCAGCCCGAGACTAGCGGGAGGGTCCTACGAGCAGTACTTC. It specifies CASSPRLAGGSYEQYF. The full variable domain, completed using reference TRBV7-3 and TRBJ2-7, is GAGVSQTPSNKVTEKGKYVELRCDPISGHTALYWYRQSLGQGPEFLIYFQGTGAADDSGLPNDRFFAVRPEGSVSTLKIQRTERGDSAVYLCASSPRLAGGSYEQYFGPGTRLTVT.

The rearrangement joins TRBV27 to TRBJ1-1; the D is unclear. From germline, CDR1 is MNHEY and CDR2 SMNVEV (reference sequence). The germline V and J ends were trimmed by 3 bases and 7 bases, with 12 bases remaining between them. The CDR3 consists of 13 residues. For the CDR3, the DNA is TGTGCCAGCAGTTTCTTGACCGGAGGTGAAGCTTTCTTT. This codes for CASSFLTGGEAFF.

This clone was detected a few times. The chain employs TRBV4-2 and TRBJ2-5, with 7 bases matching TRBD2. Trimming cost V 0 bases and J 9 bases; bases outside gene matches: 13. Germline V gene lookup returns CDR1 LGHNA and CDR2 YNFKEQ. This CDR3 comprises 16 residues. The CDR3 loop reads CASSQDRTSGVWSQYF. The CDR3 DNA reads TGTGCCAGCAGCCAAGATCGAACCAGCGGGGTTTGGTCCCAGTACTTC.

V and J are TRBV28 and TRBJ1-5; 10 bases are shared with TRBD1. V lost 5 bases to trimming and J lost 0 bases; unmatched junction nucleotides: 4. CDR1 is MDHEN and CDR2 is SYDVKM in the germline V gene. This CDR3 region has 16 residues. Here the CDR3 DNA reads TGTGCCAGCAGTCCTCGGGACAGGGGTAGCAATCAGCCCCAGCATTTT. It codes for CASSPRDRGSNQPQHF.